Listed here is a single TCR beta chain. Its antigen is not identified. These data are taken from a study of Ad26.COV2.S vaccination and SARS-CoV-2 variants. Study in general: Intramuscularly, Ad26.COV2.S was given either once or twice, 56 days apart.

The treatment is: 15 to 20 received Ad26.COV2.S at low or high dose, single or two shots; about 5 received placebo; per-sample allocation not given. The samples were gathered on day 63 after the first injection of vaccine or placebo. This table comes from immunoSEQ multiplex PCR, and its TCRdb copy is limited to in-frame clones, with some not included. The sample has some 300,000 clones, about 85% seen once. Study conclusions and caveats: Vaccine recipients and placebo recipients showed similar non-spike TCR breadth.

Looked up from germline, CDR1 is LNHNV and CDR2 is YYDKDF (reference sequence). The CDR3 length is 15 residues. V gave up 1 base and J gave up 3 bases, with 9 bases separating them. The TCR originated in a person aged 18-65 years who received the Ad26.COV2.S COVID-19 vaccine or a placebo. J is TRBJ1-4 and V is TRBV15, with D maybe TRBD1 (6 bases). The sample consisted of peripheral blood, taken in a trial of Ad26.COV2.S vaccine versus placebo. The CDR3 nucleotides are TGTGCCACCAGCAGAGGGACAGCCGCTAATGAAAAACTGTTTTTT. Translating gives CATSRGTAANEKLFF.